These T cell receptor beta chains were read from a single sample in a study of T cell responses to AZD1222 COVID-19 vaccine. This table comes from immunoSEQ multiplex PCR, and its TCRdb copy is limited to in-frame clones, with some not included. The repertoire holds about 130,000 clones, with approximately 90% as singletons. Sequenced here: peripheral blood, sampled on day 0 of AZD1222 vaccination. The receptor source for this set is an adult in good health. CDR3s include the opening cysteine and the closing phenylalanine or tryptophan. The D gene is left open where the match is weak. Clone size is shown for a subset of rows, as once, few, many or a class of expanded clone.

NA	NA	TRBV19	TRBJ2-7	CASSIIRTVLYEQYF	TGTGCCAGTAGTATAATCCGGACTGTCCTCTACGAGCAGTACTTC
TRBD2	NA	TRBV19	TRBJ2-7	CASSRLAGDGYEQYF	TGTGCCAGTAGCCGATTAGCGGGAGACGGGTACGAGCAGTACTTC
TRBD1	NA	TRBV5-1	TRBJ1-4	CASSLGLQGGNSEKLFF	TGCGCCAGCAGCCTGGGCCTACAGGGGGGAAATAGTGAAAAACTGTTTTTT
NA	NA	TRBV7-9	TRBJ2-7	CASSFAGSRTYEQYF	TGTGCCAGCAGCTTCGCCGGGAGTAGGACATACGAGCAGTACTTC
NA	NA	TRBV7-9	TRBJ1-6	CASTGLSGNSPLHF	TGTGCCAGCACCGGACTCTCGGGGAATTCACCCCTCCACTTT
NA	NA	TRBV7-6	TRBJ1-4	CASSRTGEKLFF	TGTGCCAGCAGCCGTACCGGTGAAAAACTGTTTTTT
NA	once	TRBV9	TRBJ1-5	CASSPGGNQPQHF	TGTGCCAGCAGCCCAGGGGGCAATCAGCCCCAGCATTTT
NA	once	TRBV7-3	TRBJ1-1	CASTPPGPGTEAFF	TGTGCCAGCACCCCTCCCGGGCCGGGCACTGAAGCTTTCTTT
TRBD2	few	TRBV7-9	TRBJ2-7	CASSLAAGTDEQYF	TGTGCCAGCAGCTTAGCAGCGGGAACTGACGAGCAGTACTTC
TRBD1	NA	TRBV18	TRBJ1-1	CASSPRQGRADTEAFF	TGTGCCAGCTCACCGAGACAGGGTAGGGCAGACACTGAAGCTTTCTTT